The rows below give T cell receptor beta chains drawn from one sample of a study of cytomegalovirus exposure and HLA in healthy donors. Sequencing used immunoSEQ multiplex PCR; TCRdb keeps in-frame clones, though not all of them. Its clone listing holds 150,000 to 200,000 clones. Sequencing was performed on PBMCs. All receptors come from a man between 25 and 39 years old in good health and CMV-seronegative. Both conserved end residues are part of each CDR3. Each record gives: V gene, J gene, D gene, CDR3 DNA, CDR3 protein. D genes are given only for firm matches.

>TRBV5-1|TRBJ2-2|TRBD1
TGCGCCAGCAGCTTACAGGGGCCCGGCCGGGAGCTGTTTTTT
CASSLQGPGRELFF
>TRBV6-4|TRBJ1-5|NA
TGTGCCAGCGGGGCAGGGGATCAGCCCCAGCATTTT
CASGAGDQPQHF
>TRBV14|TRBJ1-1|NA
TGTGCCAGCAGCCAAGAGCACTCCCCGGACAACTGGCACGAAGCTTTCTTT
CASSQEHSPDNWHEAFF
>TRBV27|TRBJ1-1|TRBD1
TGTGCCAGCAGTTTAAGGGACAGGGTAACTGAAGCTTTCTTT
CASSLRDRVTEAFF
>TRBV30|TRBJ2-1|TRBD2
TGTGCCTGGGCCCCGGGACTAGCATCTGAGCAGTTCTTC
CAWAPGLASEQFF
>TRBV4-1|TRBJ2-7|TRBD1
TGCGCCAGCAGCCCCGGACAGGGCCCACGGGACGAGCAGTACTTC
CASSPGQGPRDEQYF
>TRBV11-3|TRBJ2-1|TRBD2
TGTGCCAGCAGCCATCGTCTAGCGGGAGCTTACAATGAGCAGTTCTTC
CASSHRLAGAYNEQFF
>TRBV5-1|TRBJ2-1|TRBD2
TGCGCCAGCAGCTCCGGGACTAGCGGGAGTTACAATGAGCAGTTCTTC
CASSSGTSGSYNEQFF
>TRBV18|TRBJ2-3|TRBD2
TGTGCCAGCTCACCAGGGCTAGCGGCAGACACGCAGTATTTT
CASSPGLAADTQYF
>TRBV27|TRBJ1-5|NA
TGTGCCAGCAGCAGGGACTATAGCAATCAGCCCCAGCATTTT
CASSRDYSNQPQHF
>TRBV6-6|TRBJ1-4|NA
TGTGCCAGCACCCCAGGGCGGGAAAAACTGTTTTTT
CASTPGREKLFF
>TRBV2|TRBJ1-1|NA
TGTGCCAGCATGATCGAGGCGAACACTGAAGCTTTCTTT
CASMIEANTEAFF
>TRBV6-5|TRBJ1-4|NA
TGTGCCAGCAGGGAGGCTAATGAAAAACTGTTTTTT
CASREANEKLFF
>TRBV4-1|TRBJ2-7|TRBD1
TGCGCCAGCAGCCAAGAGATGGTATACGAGGTCTTGGTTGACAGGGGTTATCGCGAGCAGTACTTC
CASSQEMVYEVLVDRGYREQYF
>TRBV27|TRBJ2-1|TRBD2
TGTGCCAGCAGTTTCGGGACTAGCTGGATGGATGAGCAGTTCTTC
CASSFGTSWMDEQFF
>TRBV2|TRBJ2-7|TRBD2
TGTGCCAGCAGTGAGTTGGGGAATCCCACTAGCGGGCTATTCTGCGAGCAGTACTTC
CASSELGNPTSGLFCEQYF
>TRBV4-1|TRBJ2-7|TRBD2
TGCGCCAGCAGCCAACCGGGGGGTCGGAGCTCCTACGAGCAGTACTTC
CASSQPGGRSSYEQYF
>TRBV7-9|TRBJ2-1|NA
TGTGCCACTGTACTAGACCCGTCGCCTGAGCAGTTCTTC
CATVLDPSPEQFF
>TRBV2|TRBJ2-6|NA
TGTGCCAGCACGATGACGGGAGCCCCTGGGGCCAACGTCCTGACTTTC
CASTMTGAPGANVLTF
>TRBV30|TRBJ2-3|TRBD2
TGTGCCTGGAGAATAGCGGGAGTAGATACGCAGTATTTT
CAWRIAGVDTQYF
>TRBV6-6|TRBJ2-7|TRBD2
TGTGCCTCGGGGGGAAACTACGAGCAGTACTTC
CASGGNYEQYF
>TRBV30|TRBJ2-1|NA
TGTGCCTGGAGTGTTGAGGGCAACAATGAGCAGTTCTTC
CAWSVEGNNEQFF
>TRBV30|TRBJ2-7|TRBD2
TGTGCCTGGAGGGGGGGCCAGGGACTAGCGGGAGGGCACGAGCAGTACTTC
CAWRGGQGLAGGHEQYF
>TRBV7-7|TRBJ2-5|NA
TGTGCCAGCAGCTCTAACAGGGGGGGAGAGACCCAGTACTTC
CASSSNRGGETQYF
>TRBV6-5|TRBJ1-1|NA
TGTGCCAGCAGACCGGGACTTTCGAACACTGAAGCTTTCTTT
CASRPGLSNTEAFF
>TRBV2|TRBJ2-1|TRBD2
TGTGCCAGCAGGTCCTTGGGCCGTGAGGCGGGGGGGTCCTACAATGAGCAGTTCTTC
CASRSLGREAGGSYNEQFF
>TRBV7-8|TRBJ1-2|NA
TGTGCCAGCAGCTTTTCCGGGACCCTGGGGAGGATCTACACCTTC
CASSFSGTLGRIYTF
>TRBV19|TRBJ1-5|NA
TGTGCCAGTAGTATCGCTCAGGGTTTCGGCCAAAATCAGCCCCAGCATTTT
CASSIAQGFGQNQPQHF
>TRBV7-2|TRBJ2-5|NA
TGTGCCAGCAGCCCGCGGGGCAGGACGGTACAAGAGACCCAGTACTTC
CASSPRGRTVQETQYF
>TRBV5-8|TRBJ2-5|NA
TGTGCCAGCAGCTTCGCCCCGAGGGAGACCCAGTACTTC
CASSFAPRETQYF
>TRBV7-2|TRBJ1-6|TRBD1
TGTGCCAGCAGTTCACAGCCGGGACAGGGAGATAATTCACCCCTCCACTTT
CASSSQPGQGDNSPLHF
>TRBV4-2|TRBJ2-7|TRBD1
TGTGCCAGCAGCCAAGCAGAGGGGGCCACCTACGAGCAGTACTTC
CASSQAEGATYEQYF
>TRBV7-2|TRBJ1-2|NA
TGTGCCAGCAGTATACCGGGGGGACGCGGCTACACCTTC
CASSIPGGRGYTF
>TRBV5-4|TRBJ2-7|TRBD2
TGTGCCAGCAGCTTGTGGGGCGGGGGCTCCTACGAGCAGTACTTC
CASSLWGGGSYEQYF
>TRBV30|TRBJ1-1|NA
TGTGCCTGGAGTAGACGAGCGGACACTGAAGCTTTCTTT
CAWSRRADTEAFF
>TRBV7-2|TRBJ2-4|NA
TGTGCCAGCAGCTCAACAGGTCTCAAAAACATTCAGTACTTC
CASSSTGLKNIQYF
>TRBV4-1|TRBJ2-7|NA
TGCGCCAGCAGCCAAGTACAAGCCTACGAGCAGTACTTC
CASSQVQAYEQYF
>TRBV9|TRBJ1-6|TRBD1
TGTGCCAGCAGCCCCCACGAGGGACAGAATAATTCACCCCTCCACTTT
CASSPHEGQNNSPLHF
>TRBV5-1|TRBJ2-2|NA
TGCGCCAGCAGCTTGGCCTTCAGGGCCGGGGAGCTGTTTTTT
CASSLAFRAGELFF
>TRBV2|TRBJ2-2|TRBD1
TGTGCCAGCAGAGCGACAGGGGGCAAGGGCACCGGGGAGCTGTTTTTT
CASRATGGKGTGELFF
>TRBV27|TRBJ2-1|TRBD1
TGTGCCAGCAAACCGGGACAGGGAGGGCAGTTCTTC
CASKPGQGGQFF
>TRBV18|TRBJ1-4|NA
TGTGCCAGCTCACCCGAGGGAAGGACAACTAATGAAAAACTGTTTTTT
CASSPEGRTTNEKLFF